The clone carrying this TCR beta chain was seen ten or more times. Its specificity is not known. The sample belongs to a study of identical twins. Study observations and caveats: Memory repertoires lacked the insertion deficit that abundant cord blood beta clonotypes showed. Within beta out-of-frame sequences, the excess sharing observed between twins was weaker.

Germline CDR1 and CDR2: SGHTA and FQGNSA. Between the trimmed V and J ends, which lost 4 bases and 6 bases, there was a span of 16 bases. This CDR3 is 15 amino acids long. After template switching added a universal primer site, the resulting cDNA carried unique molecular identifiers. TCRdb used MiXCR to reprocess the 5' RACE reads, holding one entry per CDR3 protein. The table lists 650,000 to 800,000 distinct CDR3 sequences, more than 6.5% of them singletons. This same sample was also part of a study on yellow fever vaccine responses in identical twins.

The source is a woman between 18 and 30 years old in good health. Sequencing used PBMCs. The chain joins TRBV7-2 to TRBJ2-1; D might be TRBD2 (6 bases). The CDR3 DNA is TGTGCCAGCAGCTCGAGCCCAGGGACTCTCAATGAGCAGTTCTTC. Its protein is CASSSSPGTLNEQFF.